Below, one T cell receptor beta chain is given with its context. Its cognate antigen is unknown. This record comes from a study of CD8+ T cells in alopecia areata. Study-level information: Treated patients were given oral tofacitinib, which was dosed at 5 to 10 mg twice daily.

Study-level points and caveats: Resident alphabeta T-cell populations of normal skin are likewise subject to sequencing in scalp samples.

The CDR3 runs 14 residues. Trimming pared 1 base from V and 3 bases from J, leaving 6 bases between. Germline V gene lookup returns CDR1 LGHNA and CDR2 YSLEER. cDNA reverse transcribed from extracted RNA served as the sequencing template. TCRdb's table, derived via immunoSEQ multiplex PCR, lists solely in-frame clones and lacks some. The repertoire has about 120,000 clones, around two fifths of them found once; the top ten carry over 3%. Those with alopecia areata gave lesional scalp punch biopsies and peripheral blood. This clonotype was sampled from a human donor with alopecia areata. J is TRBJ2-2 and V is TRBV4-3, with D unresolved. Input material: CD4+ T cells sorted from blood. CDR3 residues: CASSQAWDTGELFF. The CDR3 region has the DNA TGCGCCAGCAGCCAAGCATGGGACACCGGGGAGCTGTTTTTT.